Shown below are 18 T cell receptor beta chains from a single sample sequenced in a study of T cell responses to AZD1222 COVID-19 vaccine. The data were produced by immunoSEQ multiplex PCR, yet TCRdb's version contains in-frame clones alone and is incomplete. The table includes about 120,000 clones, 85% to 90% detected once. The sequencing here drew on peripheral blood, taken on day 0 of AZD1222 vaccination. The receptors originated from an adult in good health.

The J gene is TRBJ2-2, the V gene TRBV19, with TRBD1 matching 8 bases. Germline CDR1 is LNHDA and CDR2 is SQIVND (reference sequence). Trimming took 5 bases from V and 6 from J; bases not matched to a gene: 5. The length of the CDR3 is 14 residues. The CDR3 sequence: CASSLDRASGELFF. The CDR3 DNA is TGTGCCAGTAGTCTGGACAGGGCCTCCGGGGAGCTGTTTTTT.

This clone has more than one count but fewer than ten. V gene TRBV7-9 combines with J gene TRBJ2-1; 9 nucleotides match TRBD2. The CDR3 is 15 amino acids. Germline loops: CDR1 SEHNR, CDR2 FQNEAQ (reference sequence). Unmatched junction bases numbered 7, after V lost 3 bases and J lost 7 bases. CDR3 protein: CASSFLSGSWNEQFF. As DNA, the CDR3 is TGTGCCAGCAGCTTCCTTAGCGGGAGTTGGAATGAGCAGTTCTTC. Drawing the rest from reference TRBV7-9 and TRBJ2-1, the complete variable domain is DTGVSQNPRHKITKRGQNVTFRCDPISEHNRLYWYRQTLGQGPEFLTYFQNEAQLEKSRLLSDRFSAERPKGSFSTLEIQRTEQGDSAMYLCASSFLSGSWNEQFFGPGTRLTVL.

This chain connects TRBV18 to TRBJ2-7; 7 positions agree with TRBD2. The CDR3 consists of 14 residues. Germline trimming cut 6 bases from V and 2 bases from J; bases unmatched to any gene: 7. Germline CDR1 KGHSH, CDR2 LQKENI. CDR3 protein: CASSTARGAYEQYF. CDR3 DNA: TGTGCCAGCTCCACGGCCCGGGGGGCCTACGAGCAGTACTTC.

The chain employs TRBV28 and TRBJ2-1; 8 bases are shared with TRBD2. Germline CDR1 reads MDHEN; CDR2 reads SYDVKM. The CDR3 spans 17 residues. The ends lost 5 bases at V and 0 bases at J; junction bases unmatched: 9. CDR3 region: CASSAHGGASSYNEQFF. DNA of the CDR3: TGTGCCAGCAGTGCCCACGGGGGGGCAAGCTCCTACAATGAGCAGTTCTTC.

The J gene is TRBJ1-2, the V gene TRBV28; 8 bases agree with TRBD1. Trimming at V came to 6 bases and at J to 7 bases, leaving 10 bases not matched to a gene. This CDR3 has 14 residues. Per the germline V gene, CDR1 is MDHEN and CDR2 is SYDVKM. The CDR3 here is CASSPSGQASGYTF. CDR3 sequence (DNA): TGTGCCAGCAGCCCCTCGGGACAGGCTAGTGGCTACACCTTC.

The CDR3 region has the DNA TGTGCCAGCAGCCAAGCCGGGGGGCTGAATTCACCCCTCCACTTT. Its protein is CASSQAGGLNSPLHF. The J gene is TRBJ1-6, the V gene TRBV14; a possible D gene is TRBD1 (6 bases). V was cut by 1 base and J by 7 bases, with 11 bases left in between. CDR1 is SGHDN and CDR2 is FVKESK in the germline V gene. This CDR3 region has 15 residues. Full variable domain (remainder filled in from reference TRBV14 and TRBJ1-6): EAGVTQFPSHSVIEKGQTVTLRCDPISGHDNLYWYRRVMGKEIKFLLHFVKESKQDESGMPNNRFLAERTGGTYSTLKVQPAELEDSGVYFCASSQAGGLNSPLHFGNGTRLTVT.

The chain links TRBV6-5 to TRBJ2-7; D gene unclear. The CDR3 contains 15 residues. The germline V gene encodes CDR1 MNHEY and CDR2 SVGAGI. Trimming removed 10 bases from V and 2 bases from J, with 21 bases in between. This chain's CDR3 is CATQYDRSGPYEQYF. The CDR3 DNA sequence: TGTGCCACCCAATATGATCGTAGTGGTCCCTACGAGCAGTACTTC.

The CDR3 protein is CASTAGLLIDSPLHF. DNA of the CDR3: TGTGCCAGCACTGCAGGGCTTTTAATTGATTCACCCCTCCACTTT. The rearrangement uses TRBV7-8 and TRBJ1-6; TRBD1 might be the D (5 bases). From germline, CDR1 is SGHVS and CDR2 FQNEAQ. Trimming stripped 7 bases from V and 8 bases from J, with 18 bases between. The CDR3 contains 15 residues. Using reference TRBV7-8 and TRBJ1-6 for the parts outside the CDR3, the full variable domain is GAGVSQSPRYKVAKRGQDVALRCDPISGHVSLFWYQQALGQGPEFLTYFQNEAQLDKSGLPSDRFFAERPEGSVSTLKIQRTQQEDSAVYLCASTAGLLIDSPLHFGNGTRLTVT.

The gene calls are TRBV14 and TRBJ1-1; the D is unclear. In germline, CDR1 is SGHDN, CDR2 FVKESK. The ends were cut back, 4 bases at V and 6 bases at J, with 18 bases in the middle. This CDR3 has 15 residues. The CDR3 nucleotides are TGTGCCAGCAGCCCAAGATGGGGTACGCGTTCTGAAGCTTTCTTT. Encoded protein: CASSPRWGTRSEAFF.

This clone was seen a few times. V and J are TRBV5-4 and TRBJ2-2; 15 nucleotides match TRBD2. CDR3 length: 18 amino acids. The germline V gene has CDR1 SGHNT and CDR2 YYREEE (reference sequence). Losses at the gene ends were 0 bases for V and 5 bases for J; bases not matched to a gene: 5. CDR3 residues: CASSLDLGTSGGTGELFF. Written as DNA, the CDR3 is TGTGCCAGCAGCTTGGACCTTGGGACTAGCGGGGGGACCGGGGAGCTGTTTTTT.

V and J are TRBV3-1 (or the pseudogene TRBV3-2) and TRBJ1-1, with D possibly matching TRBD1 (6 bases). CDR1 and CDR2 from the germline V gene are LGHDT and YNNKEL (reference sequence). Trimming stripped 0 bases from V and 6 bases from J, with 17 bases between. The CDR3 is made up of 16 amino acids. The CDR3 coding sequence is TGTGCCAGCAGCCAAGATTCCGGGACATCGATTGCTGAAGCTTTCTTT. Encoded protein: CASSQDSGTSIAEAFF.

The CDR3 DNA is TGTGCCAGCAGTTTACAGAGCTCCTACGAGCAGTACTTC. Its translation: CASSLQSSYEQYF. The rearrangement links TRBV12-3 or TRBV12-4 to TRBJ2-7, with D unclear. This CDR3 has 13 residues. V dropped 2 bases and J dropped 0 bases, with 5 bases sitting between them.

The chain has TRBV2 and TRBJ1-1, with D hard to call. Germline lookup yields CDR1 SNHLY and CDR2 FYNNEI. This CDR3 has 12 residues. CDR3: CAHKEGNTEAFF. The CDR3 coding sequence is TGTGCGCATAAAGAGGGGAACACTGAAGCTTTCTTT.

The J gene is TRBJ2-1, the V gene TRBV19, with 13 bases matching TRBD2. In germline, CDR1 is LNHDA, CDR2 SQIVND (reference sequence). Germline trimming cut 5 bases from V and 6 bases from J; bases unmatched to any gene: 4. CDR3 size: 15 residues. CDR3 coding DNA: TGTGCCAGTAGTGGACTAGCGGGAGATCGCAATGAGCAGTTCTTC. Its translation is CASSGLAGDRNEQFF.

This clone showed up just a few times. The CDR3 is CASSFWSNQPQHF. CDR3 coding DNA: TGTGCCAGCAGCTTCTGGAGCAATCAGCCCCAGCATTTT. V is TRBV7-2 and J is TRBJ1-5; D gene unclear. V lost 3 bases and J lost 1, with 4 bases in between. CDR1 and CDR2 (germline): SGHTA, FQGNSA. The CDR3 has 13 residues.

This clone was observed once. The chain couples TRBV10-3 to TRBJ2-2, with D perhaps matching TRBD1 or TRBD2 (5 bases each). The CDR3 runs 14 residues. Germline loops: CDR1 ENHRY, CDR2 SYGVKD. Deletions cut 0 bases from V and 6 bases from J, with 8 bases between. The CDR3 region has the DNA TGTGCCATCAGTGAGTCGAGGGGTTCCGGGGAGCTGTTTTTT. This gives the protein CAISESRGSGELFF.

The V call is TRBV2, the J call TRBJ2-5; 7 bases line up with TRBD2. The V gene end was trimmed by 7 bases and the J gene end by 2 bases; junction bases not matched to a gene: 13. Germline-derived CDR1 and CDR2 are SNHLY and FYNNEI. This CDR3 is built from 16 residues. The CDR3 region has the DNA TGTGCCAGCACCGGGATCAGCGGGGCCGGACAAGAGACCCAGTACTTC. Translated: CASTGISGAGQETQYF.

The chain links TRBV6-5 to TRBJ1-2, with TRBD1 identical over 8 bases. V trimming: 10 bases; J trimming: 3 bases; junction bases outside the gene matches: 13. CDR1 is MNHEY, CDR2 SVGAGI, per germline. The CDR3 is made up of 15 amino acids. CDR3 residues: CATSNQGANYYGYTF. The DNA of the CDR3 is TGTGCCACTTCAAACCAGGGGGCGAATTACTATGGCTACACCTTC.